The clone carrying this TCR beta chain was picked up many times. Its antigen remains unidentified. RNA transcripts served as template for amplifying TCR beta CDR3 sequences. First-round RT-PCR relied on HTBI primers, and a second-round multiplex PCR came next. TCRdb passed the multiplex PCR reads through MiXCR, listing each CDR3 protein once. The sample lists approximately 410,000 distinct CDR3 sequences; 15% were seen once. The record originates from a study of Graves' ophthalmopathy and Graves' hyperthyroidism. Study-wide results and limits: Among thyroid clonotypes expanded above 0.001 frequency, most also appeared in blood.

This CDR3 is built from 14 residues. Germline CDR1 MNHEY, CDR2 SVGAGI. The ends were cut back, 8 bases at V and 3 bases at J, with 16 bases in the middle. The chain recombines TRBV6-5 with TRBJ1-1, with D possibly matching TRBD1 (6 bases). This TCR came from a woman between 18 and 29 years old with stable Graves' hyperthyroidism. The sequenced sample consisted of peripheral blood. For the CDR3, the DNA is TGTGCCAGCCAGAGGGGGATAGGTGACACTGAAGCTTTCTTT. Translation gives CASQRGIGDTEAFF.